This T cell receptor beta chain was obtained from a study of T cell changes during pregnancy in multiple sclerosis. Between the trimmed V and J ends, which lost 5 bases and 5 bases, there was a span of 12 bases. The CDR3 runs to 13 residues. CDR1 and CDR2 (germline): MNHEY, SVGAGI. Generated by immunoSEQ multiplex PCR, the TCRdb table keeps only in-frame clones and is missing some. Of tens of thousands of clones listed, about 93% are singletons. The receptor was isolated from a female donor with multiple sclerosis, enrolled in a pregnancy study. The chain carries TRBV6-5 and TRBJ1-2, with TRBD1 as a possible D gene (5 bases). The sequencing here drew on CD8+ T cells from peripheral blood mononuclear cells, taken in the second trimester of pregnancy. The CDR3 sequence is CASSQGLAYGYTF. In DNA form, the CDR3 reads TGTGCCAGCAGTCAGGGACTGGCGTATGGCTACACCTTC.